This record covers a single T cell receptor (beta chain). The antigen is unknown. This entry belongs to a study of early T cells in non-severe SARS-CoV-2 infection. Study as a whole: The study sequenced bulk RNA from unsorted whole blood, with chains unpaired.

This CDR3 spans 14 amino acids. Between the trimmed V and J ends, which lost 7 bases and 3 bases, there was a span of 16 bases. CDR1 and CDR2 from the germline V gene are MDHEN and SYDVKM. Tagging with unique molecular identifiers was applied to individual cDNA molecules. TCRdb re-derived calls from the 5' RACE reads in MiXCR, one entry per CDR3 protein. This sample has about 44,000 distinct CDR3 sequences; around 6.1% occur once, and the top ten carry roughly 20%. Study-wide results and caveats: Anti-spike CD8 specificities were favored by VDJdb matching, whose results missed private and CD4 specificities.

This receptor was obtained from an adult who was a healthcare worker with PCR-confirmed SARS-CoV-2 infection or an uninfected control (not recorded which). The chain carries TRBV28 and TRBJ2-7; no firm D call. Here the sequenced sample was whole blood, taken at baseline. CDR3 sequence (DNA): TGTGCCAGCATGGGTCTCCGGCCCAACTACGAGCAGTACTTC. Translating gives CASMGLRPNYEQYF.